Given below is one T cell receptor beta chain in context. Produced via immunoSEQ multiplex PCR; TCRdb's table is partial and in-frame only. The table has 200,000 to 300,000 clones, about 80% seen once. The record originates from a study of blood T cell repertoires in COVID-19. The receptor comes from an elderly woman with acute or convalescent COVID-19. Material: peripheral blood.

The CDR3 protein is CASSLGTAGEKLFF. CDR3 nucleotide sequence: TGTGCCAGCAGCTTAGGGACCGCGGGTGAAAAACTGTTTTTT. This chain connects TRBV7-9 to TRBJ1-4; D not certain. The CDR3 runs to 14 residues. The germline V gene has CDR1 SEHNR and CDR2 FQNEAQ (reference sequence). Trimming removed 1 base from V and 7 bases from J, with 10 bases in between.